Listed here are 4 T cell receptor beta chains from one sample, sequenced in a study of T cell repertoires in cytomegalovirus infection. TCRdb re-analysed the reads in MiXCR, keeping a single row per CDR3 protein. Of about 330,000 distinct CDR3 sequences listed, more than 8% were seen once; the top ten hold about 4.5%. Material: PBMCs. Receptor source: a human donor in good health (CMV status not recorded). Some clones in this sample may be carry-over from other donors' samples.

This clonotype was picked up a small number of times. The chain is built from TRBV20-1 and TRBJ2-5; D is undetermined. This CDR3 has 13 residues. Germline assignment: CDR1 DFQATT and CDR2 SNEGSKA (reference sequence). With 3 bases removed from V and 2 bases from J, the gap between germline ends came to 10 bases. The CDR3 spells CSASRTVQETQYF. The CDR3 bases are TGCAGTGCTAGTCGGACGGTACAAGAGACCCAGTACTTC.

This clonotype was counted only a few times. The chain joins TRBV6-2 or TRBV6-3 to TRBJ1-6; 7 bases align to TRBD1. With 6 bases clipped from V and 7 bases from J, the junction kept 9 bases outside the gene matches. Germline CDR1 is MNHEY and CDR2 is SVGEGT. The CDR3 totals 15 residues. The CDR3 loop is CASRRSTGENSPLHF. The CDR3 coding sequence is TGTGCCAGCAGACGGTCCACAGGGGAAAATTCACCCCTCCACTTT.

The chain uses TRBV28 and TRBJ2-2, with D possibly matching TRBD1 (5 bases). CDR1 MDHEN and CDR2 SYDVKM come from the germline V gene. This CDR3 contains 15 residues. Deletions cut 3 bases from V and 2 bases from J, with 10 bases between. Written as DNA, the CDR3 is TGTGCCAGCAGTTTGGACGACAGTAACACCGGGGAGCTGTTTTTT. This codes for CASSLDDSNTGELFF.

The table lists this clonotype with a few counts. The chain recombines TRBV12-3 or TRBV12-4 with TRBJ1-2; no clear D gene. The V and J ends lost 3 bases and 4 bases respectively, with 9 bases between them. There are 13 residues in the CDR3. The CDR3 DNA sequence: TGTGCCAGCAGTTTGAGGAGGAGCTATGGCTACACCTTC. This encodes CASSLRRSYGYTF.